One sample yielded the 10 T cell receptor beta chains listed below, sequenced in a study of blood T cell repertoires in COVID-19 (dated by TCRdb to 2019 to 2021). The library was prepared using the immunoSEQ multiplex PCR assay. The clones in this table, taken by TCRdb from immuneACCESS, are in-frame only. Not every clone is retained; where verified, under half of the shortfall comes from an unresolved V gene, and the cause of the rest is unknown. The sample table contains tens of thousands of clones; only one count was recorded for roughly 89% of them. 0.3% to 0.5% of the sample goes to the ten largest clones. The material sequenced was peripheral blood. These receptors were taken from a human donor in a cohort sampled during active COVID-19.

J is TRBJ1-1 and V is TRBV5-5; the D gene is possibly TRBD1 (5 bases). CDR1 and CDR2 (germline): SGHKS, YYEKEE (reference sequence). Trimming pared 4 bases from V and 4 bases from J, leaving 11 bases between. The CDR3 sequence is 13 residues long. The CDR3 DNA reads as TGTGCCAGCAGCCAGACGGGGGGCACTGAAGCTTTCTTT. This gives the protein CASSQTGGTEAFF.

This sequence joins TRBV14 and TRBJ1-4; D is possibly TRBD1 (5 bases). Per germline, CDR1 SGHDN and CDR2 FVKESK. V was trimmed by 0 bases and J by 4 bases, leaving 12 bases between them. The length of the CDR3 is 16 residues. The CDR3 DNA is TGTGCCAGCAGCCAAGACGCAGGGATTCTTAATGAAAAACTGTTTTTT. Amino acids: CASSQDAGILNEKLFF.

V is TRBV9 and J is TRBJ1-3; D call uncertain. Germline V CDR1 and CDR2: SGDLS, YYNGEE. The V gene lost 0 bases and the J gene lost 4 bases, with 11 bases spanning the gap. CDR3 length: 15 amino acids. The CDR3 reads CASSVAYSPGNTIYF. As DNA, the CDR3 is TGTGCCAGCAGCGTAGCTTACAGTCCCGGAAACACCATATATTTT.

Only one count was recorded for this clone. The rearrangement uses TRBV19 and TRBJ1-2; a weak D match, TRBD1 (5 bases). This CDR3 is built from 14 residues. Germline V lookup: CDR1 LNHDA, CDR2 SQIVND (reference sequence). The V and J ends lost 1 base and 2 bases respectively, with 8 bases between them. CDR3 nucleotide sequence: TGTGCCAGTAGTATAGGTCGGGGGAACTATGGCTACACCTTC. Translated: CASSIGRGNYGYTF.

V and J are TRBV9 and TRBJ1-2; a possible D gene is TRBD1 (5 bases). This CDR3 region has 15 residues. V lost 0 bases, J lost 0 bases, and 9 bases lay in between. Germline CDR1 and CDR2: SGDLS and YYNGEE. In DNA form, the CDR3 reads TGTGCCAGCAGCGTAGATGGGACTCCTAACTATGGCTACACCTTC. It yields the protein CASSVDGTPNYGYTF.

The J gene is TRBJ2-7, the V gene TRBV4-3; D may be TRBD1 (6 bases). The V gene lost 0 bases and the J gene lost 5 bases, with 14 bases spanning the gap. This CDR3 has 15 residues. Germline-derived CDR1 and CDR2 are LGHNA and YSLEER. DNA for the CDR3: TGCGCCAGCAGCCAAGATAGGGGGAGTAGCGACGAGCAGTACTTC. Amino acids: CASSQDRGSSDEQYF.

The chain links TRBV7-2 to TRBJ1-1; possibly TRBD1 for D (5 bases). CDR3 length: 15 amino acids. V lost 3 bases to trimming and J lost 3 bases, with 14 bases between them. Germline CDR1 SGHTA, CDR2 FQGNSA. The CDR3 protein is CASSLAGGDYTEAFF. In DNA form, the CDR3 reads TGTGCCAGCAGCTTGGCCGGGGGGGATTACACTGAAGCTTTCTTT.

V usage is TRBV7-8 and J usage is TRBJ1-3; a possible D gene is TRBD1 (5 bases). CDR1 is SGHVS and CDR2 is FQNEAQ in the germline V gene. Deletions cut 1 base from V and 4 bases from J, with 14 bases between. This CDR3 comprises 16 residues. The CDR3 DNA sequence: TGTGCCAGCAGCTTAGGCCGGTCGGGGGTCGGAAACACCATATATTTT. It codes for CASSLGRSGVGNTIYF.

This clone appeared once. The CDR3 reads CASSPPGFGVGRYEQYF. Here the CDR3 DNA reads TGTGCCAGCAGCCCGCCGGGTTTTGGGGTCGGGAGGTACGAGCAGTACTTC. The chain is built from TRBV5-6 and TRBJ2-7; 7 bases are shared with TRBD2. After removal of 4 bases from V and 4 bases from J, the junction contained 17 bases not matched to a gene. Germline-derived CDR1 and CDR2 are SGHDT and YYEEEE. CDR3 length equals 17 residues.

CDR3 residues: CASSAGPNTEAFF. CDR3 nucleotide sequence: TGTGCCAGCAGTGCGGGGCCGAACACTGAAGCTTTCTTT. The V gene is TRBV6-2 or TRBV6-3, the J gene TRBJ1-1, with a tentative D call TRBD1 (5 bases). Trimming pared 5 bases from V and 1 base from J, leaving 8 bases between. Germline CDR1 and CDR2: MNHEY and SVGEGT. There are 13 residues in the CDR3.